The T cell receptor beta chain under discussion was sequenced for a study of blood T cells in healthy people across ages. For the second PCR, which ran for roughly 7 to 11 cycles, a sample-barcoded 5' primer and a J-beta primer mix were used. TCRdb reanalysed the 5' RACE reads using MiXCR and keeps one entry per CDR3 protein. The sample lists under 1,000,000 distinct CDR3 sequences, roughly 35% seen once, with 10% to 15% in the top ten. The amount of total RNA extracted per sample was at least 6 micrograms. CDR3 length: 16 amino acids. Per germline, CDR1 LGHNA and CDR2 YSLEER. V was clipped by 0 bases and J by 8 bases; unmatched bases: 10.

V gene TRBV4-3 combines with J gene TRBJ1-1, with 9 bases matching TRBD1. The sequencing input was blood. The receptor was derived from a man younger than 35 in good health. The CDR3 loop is CASSQDLGTGRPEAFF. Written as DNA, the CDR3 is TGCGCCAGCAGCCAAGATTTGGGGACAGGGAGGCCCGAAGCTTTCTTT.